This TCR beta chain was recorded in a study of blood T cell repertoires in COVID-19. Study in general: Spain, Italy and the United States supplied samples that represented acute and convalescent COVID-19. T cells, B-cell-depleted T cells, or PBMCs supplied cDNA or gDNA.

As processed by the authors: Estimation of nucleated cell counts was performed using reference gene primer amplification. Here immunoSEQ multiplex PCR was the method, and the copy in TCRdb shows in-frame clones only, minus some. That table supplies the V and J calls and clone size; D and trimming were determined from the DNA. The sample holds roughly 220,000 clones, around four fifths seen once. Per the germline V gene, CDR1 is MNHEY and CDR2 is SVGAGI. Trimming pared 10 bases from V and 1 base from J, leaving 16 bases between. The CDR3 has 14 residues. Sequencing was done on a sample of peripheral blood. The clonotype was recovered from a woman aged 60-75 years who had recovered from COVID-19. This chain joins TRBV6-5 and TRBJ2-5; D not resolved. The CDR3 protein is CATLPTGGQETQYF. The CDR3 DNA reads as TGTGCCACCCTTCCGACCGGCGGCCAAGAGACCCAGTACTTC.